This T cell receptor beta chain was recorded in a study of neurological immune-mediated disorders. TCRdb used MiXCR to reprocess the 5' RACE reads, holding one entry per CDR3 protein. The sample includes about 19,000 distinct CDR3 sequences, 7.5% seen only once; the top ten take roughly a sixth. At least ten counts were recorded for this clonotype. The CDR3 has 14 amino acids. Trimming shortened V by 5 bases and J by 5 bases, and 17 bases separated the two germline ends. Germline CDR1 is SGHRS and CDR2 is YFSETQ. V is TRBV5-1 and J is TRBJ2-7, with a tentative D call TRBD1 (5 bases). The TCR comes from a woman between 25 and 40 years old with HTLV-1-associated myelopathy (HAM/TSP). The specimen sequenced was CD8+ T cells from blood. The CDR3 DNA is TGCGCCAGCAGTCTACGGCAGGGTAACGACGAGCAGTACTTC. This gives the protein CASSLRQGNDEQYF.